These 2 T cell receptor beta chains were sequenced from one sample in a study of T-cell memory formation after mild COVID-19. TCRdb ran MiXCR on the 5' RACE reads and lists one entry per CDR3 protein. The table has over 350,000 distinct CDR3 sequences, about a sixth seen once; the top ten hold roughly a fifth. Sequenced: PBMCs or a T cell subset sorted from them (not recorded which). The receptors were sampled from a young man who had mild COVID-19 (a few samples of this study predate the infection). Cell type and time point are not known.

This clonotype was observed a handful of times. The rearrangement uses TRBV5-6 and TRBJ2-1; TRBD2 matches 7 bases. In germline, CDR1 is SGHDT, CDR2 YYEEEE. The V segment lost 0 bases and the J segment 3 bases; nucleotides outside the gene matches: 6. The CDR3 contains 16 residues. The CDR3 spells CASSLGQRGLYNEQFF. DNA for the CDR3: TGTGCCAGCAGCTTGGGCCAGCGGGGTCTCTACAATGAGCAGTTCTTC.

This clonotype has only a few counts. The rearrangement links TRBV20-1 to TRBJ1-2; perhaps TRBD1 as D (5 bases). Trimming stripped 5 bases from V and 4 bases from J, with 11 bases between. CDR1 and CDR2 (germline): DFQATT, SNEGSKA (reference sequence). The CDR3 length is 12 residues. The CDR3, as DNA: TGCAGTGCTCCCAGGGCGGGCTATGGCTACACCTTC. Its protein product is CSAPRAGYGYTF.